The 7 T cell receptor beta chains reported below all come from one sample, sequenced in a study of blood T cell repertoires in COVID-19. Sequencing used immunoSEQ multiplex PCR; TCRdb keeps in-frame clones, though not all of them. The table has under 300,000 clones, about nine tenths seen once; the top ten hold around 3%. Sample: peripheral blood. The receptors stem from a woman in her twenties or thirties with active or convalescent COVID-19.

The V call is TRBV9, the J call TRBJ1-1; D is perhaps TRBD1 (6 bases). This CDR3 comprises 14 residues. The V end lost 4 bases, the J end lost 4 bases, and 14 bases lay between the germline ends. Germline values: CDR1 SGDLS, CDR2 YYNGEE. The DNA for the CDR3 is TGTGCCAGCAGCAGACTGGGAGGGGGCACTGAAGCTTTCTTT. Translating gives CASSRLGGGTEAFF. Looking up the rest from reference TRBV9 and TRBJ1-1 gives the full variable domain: DSGVTQTPKHLITATGQRVTLRCSPRSGDLSVYWYQQSLDQGLQFLIQYYNGEERAKGNILERFSAQQFPDLHSELNLSSLELGDSALYFCASSRLGGGTEAFFGQGTRLTVV.

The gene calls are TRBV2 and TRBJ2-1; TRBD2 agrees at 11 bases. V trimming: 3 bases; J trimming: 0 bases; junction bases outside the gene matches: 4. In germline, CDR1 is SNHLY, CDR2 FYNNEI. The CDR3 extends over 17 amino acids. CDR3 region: CASSDPGLAASYNEQFF. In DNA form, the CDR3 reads TGTGCCAGCAGTGACCCGGGACTAGCGGCCTCCTACAATGAGCAGTTCTTC.

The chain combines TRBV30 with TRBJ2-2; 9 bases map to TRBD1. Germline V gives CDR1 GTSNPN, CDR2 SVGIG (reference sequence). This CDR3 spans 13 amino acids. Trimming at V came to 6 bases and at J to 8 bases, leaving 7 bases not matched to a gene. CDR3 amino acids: CACRDRDTGELFF. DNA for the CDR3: TGTGCCTGTCGGGACAGGGATACGGGGGAGCTGTTTTTT. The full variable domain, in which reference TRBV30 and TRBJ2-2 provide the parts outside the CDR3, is SQTIHQWPATLVQPVGSPLSLECTVEGTSNPNLYWYRQAAGRGLQLLFYSVGIGQISSEVPQNLSASRPQDRQFILSSKKLLLSDSGFYLCACRDRDTGELFFGEGSRLTVL.

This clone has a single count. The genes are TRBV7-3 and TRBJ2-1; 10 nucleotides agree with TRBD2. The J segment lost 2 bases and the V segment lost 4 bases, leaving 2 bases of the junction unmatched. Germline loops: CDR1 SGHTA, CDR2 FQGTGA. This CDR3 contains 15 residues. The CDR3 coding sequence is TGTGCCAGCAGCTCACTAGCGGGGCCCTACAATGAGCAGTTCTTC. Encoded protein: CASSSLAGPYNEQFF. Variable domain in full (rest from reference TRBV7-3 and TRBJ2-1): GAGVSQTPSNKVTEKGKYVELRCDPISGHTALYWYRQSLGQGPEFLIYFQGTGAADDSGLPNDRFFAVRPEGSVSTLKIQRTERGDSAVYLCASSSLAGPYNEQFFGPGTRLTVL.

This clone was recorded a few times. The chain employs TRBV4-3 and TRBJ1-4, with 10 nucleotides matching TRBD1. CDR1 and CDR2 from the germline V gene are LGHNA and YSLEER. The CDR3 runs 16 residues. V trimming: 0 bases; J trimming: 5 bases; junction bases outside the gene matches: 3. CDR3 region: CASSQDLGQGNEKLFF. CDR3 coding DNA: TGCGCCAGCAGCCAAGATCTGGGACAGGGGAATGAAAAACTGTTTTTT.

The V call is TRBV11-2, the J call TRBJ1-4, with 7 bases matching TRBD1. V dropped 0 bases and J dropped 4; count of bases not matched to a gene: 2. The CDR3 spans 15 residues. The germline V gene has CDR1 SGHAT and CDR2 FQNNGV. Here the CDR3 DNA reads TGTGCCAGCAGCTTAGACGGGACAGTTAATGAAAAACTGTTTTTT. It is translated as CASSLDGTVNEKLFF.

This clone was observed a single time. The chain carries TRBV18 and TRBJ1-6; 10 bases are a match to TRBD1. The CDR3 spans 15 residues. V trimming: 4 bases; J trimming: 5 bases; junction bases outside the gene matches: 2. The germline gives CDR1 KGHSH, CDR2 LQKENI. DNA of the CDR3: TGTGCCAGCTCACAGGGGACAGGGGATAATTCACCCCTCCACTTT. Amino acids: CASSQGTGDNSPLHF.